The entry that follows covers one T cell receptor beta chain sequence. This clone was seen once. The antigen this receptor binds is unknown. One base away there is no much larger clone; base qualities are not given. These data originate in a study of sequential checkpoint blockade in melanoma (dated by TCRdb to 2018 to 2020). Broadly, across the study: Patients were randomized 1:1 to first-line nivolumab followed by ipilimumab (arm A) or ipilimumab followed by nivolumab (arm B). Maintenance nivolumab was given following each of the two trial sequences.

TCRbeta CDR3 regions were immunosequenced from genomic DNA with the immunoSEQ Assay. Genomic DNA was amplified by bias-controlled multiplex PCR before high-throughput sequencing. As for the authors' bioinformatics: To quantify the absolute abundance of each unique TCRbeta CDR3 region, the sequences were collapsed and filtered. Clonality, defined as 1 minus Pielou's evenness, was calculated using only productive rearrangements. Clones with significantly greater frequencies in on-treatment versus baseline samples were identified using a previously published method. TCRdb re-hosts the immuneACCESS table, in-frame sequences only. Its copies lack some clones; in the studies checked, an unresolved V gene accounts for under half of them, and the cause for the rest is not known. The V and J calls and the clone size are those of that table, but D and trimming were determined from the DNA. The table for this sample lists 25,000 to 30,000 clones; 70% to 80% of them were counted only once. The top ten clonotypes cover about 14% of the sample.

The CDR3 contains 16 residues, cysteine and phenylalanine counted. Only CDR3 DNA is held: 48 bases, read in frame from base 1. CDR1 and CDR2 are read off the germline V gene as SGHAT and FQNNGV. V is pared back by 2 bases and J by 3 bases, with 17 bases lying between the germline termini. The treatment or condition label corresponds to: randomized to nivolumab then ipilimumab (arm A) or the reverse (arm B). None of the patients in the trial had previously been given DNA-damaging chemotherapy. On a FACS Aria II flow cytometer, live CD3+CD8+ cells that were negative for CD19 and CD56 were sorted from thawed PBMCs. CheckMate 064, a randomized, open-label phase II trial of sequential checkpoint blockade, was the source of the samples, all of which came from patients with melanoma. Peripheral blood mononuclear cells were obtained through leukapheresis, purified using Ficoll-Paque, and frozen in human serum containing approximately 11% DMSO. Immediately after sorting, the purity of the sorted blood CD3+CD8+ cells was confirmed to be >98%, and DNA was then extracted.

Paper-wide results and their limitations: The response-prediction model combining TCR metrics and mutation burden needs validation in larger, independent patient cohorts.

Sample: CD8+ T cells sorted from blood (inferred from file names), taken from a patient given nivolumab and ipilimumab in sequence. The chain was built from TRBV11-2 and TRBJ2-7, and the D gene may be TRBD2, 7 bases matching. The clonotype was recovered from a human donor with melanoma. The CDR3 has the sequence CASSLSGGHGGYEQYF. The DNA sequence reads TGTGCCAGCAGCTTATCGGGGGGACATGGGGGCTACGAGCAGTACTTC.